This entry lists 21 T cell receptor beta chains sequenced from one sample in a study of blood T cell repertoires in COVID-19. TCRdb keeps only in-frame clones here, not all; method: immunoSEQ multiplex PCR. This sample carries around 250,000 clones, around 80% of them seen once, and the ten largest clones take under 5%. Sample: PBMCs or T cells enriched from blood (not recorded which). The receptors shown here come from a man younger than 40 with acute COVID-19.

The CDR3 sequence: CATSLGQDSDTQYF. As DNA, the CDR3 is TGTGCCACCAGCTTGGGACAGGACTCAGATACGCAGTATTTT. The V and J genes are TRBV15 and TRBJ2-3; 8 positions agree with TRBD1. Germline CDR1 reads LNHNV; CDR2 reads YYDKDF (reference sequence). The V segment lost 5 bases and the J segment 4 bases; nucleotides outside the gene matches: 5. The CDR3 is 14 amino acids.

The chain has TRBV11-3 and TRBJ2-1; 9 bases map to TRBD2. The CDR3 contains 15 residues. J was trimmed by 8 bases and V by 5 bases; bases with no gene match: 10. Per germline, CDR1 SGHNT and CDR2 YENEEA. The CDR3 here is CASSPGEREEDEQFF. CDR3 DNA: TGTGCCAGCAGCCCCGGGGAGCGGGAGGAGGATGAGCAGTTCTTC.

The gene calls are TRBV29-1 and TRBJ2-4, with a weak D call TRBD1 (5 bases). V lost 6 bases, J lost 0 bases, and 9 bases lay in between. CDR3 length: 13 residues. The germline gives CDR1 SQVTM, CDR2 ANQGSEA. CDR3: CSVRTQAKNIQYF. In DNA, the CDR3 is TGCAGCGTGCGGACACAAGCCAAAAACATTCAGTACTTC.

The CDR3 nucleotides read TGTGCCAGCAGCCAAGATGTTCGCAGGTACCCCTACAATGAGCAGTTCTTC. Amino acid sequence: CASSQDVRRYPYNEQFF. The chain employs TRBV14 and TRBJ2-1, with unresolved D. Germline assignment: CDR1 SGHDN and CDR2 FVKESK. The CDR3 extends over 17 amino acids. The V end was cut by 0 bases, the J end by 2 bases, with 14 bases between.

The V and J genes are TRBV7-9 and TRBJ2-7; the match to TRBD1 covers 7 bases. The germline CDR1 and CDR2 sequences are SEHNR and FQNEAQ (reference sequence). The CDR3 has 13 residues. V trimming: 2 bases; J trimming: 5 bases; junction bases outside the gene matches: 3. CDR3 in amino acids: CASSLRGLDEQYV. CDR3 nucleotides: TGTGCCAGCAGCTTAAGGGGGCTTGACGAGCAGTACGTC.

The chain links TRBV10-3 to TRBJ1-3; D unresolved. V was trimmed by 3 bases and J by 1 base, leaving 10 bases between them. The CDR3 has 15 amino acids. Germline CDR1 reads ENHRY; CDR2 reads SYGVKD. The CDR3 bases are TGTGCCATCAGTGACCCGGTGAGGTCTGGAAACACCATATATTTT. Protein: CAISDPVRSGNTIYF.

The CDR3 DNA sequence: TGTGCCAGTAGCCCCCCTAGAGAGTCCGGGGAGCTGTTTTTT. It specifies CASSPPRESGELFF. V usage is TRBV19 and J usage is TRBJ2-2; the D is unclear. Per germline, CDR1 LNHDA and CDR2 SQIVND (reference sequence). V lost 6 bases and J lost 6, with 14 bases in between. CDR3 length: 14 amino acids.

The chain links TRBV6-5 to TRBJ1-2; D might be TRBD1 (5 bases). CDR1 and CDR2 (germline): MNHEY, SVGAGI. V lost 4 bases to trimming and J lost 3 bases, with 15 bases between them. The CDR3 covers 15 residues. The CDR3 spells CASSFGGGLYYGYTF. The CDR3 DNA sequence: TGTGCCAGCAGTTTCGGGGGTGGGCTTTACTATGGCTACACCTTC.

This clone was counted between two and nine times. The genes are TRBV6-1 and TRBJ1-1, with 7 bases identical to TRBD1. With 1 base clipped from V and 7 bases from J, the junction kept 9 bases outside the gene matches. Looked up from germline, CDR1 is MNHNS and CDR2 is SASEGT. There are 15 residues in the CDR3. Here the CDR3 reads CASSEGIEGADEAFF. The CDR3 DNA follows: TGTGCCAGCAGTGAAGGGATCGAGGGGGCCGATGAAGCTTTCTTT.

This chain connects TRBV7-2 to TRBJ1-2; possibly TRBD1 for D (5 bases). V was clipped by 0 bases and J by 6 bases, with 14 bases between them. In germline, CDR1 is SGHTA, CDR2 FQGNSA. CDR3 size: 15 residues. The CDR3, as DNA: TGTGCCAGCAGCTTAGCAGCAGGGAAGGTAGATGGCTACACCTTC. Protein sequence: CASSLAAGKVDGYTF.

This chain joins TRBV7-8 and TRBJ2-2; D is possibly TRBD1 (5 bases). In germline, CDR1 is SGHVS, CDR2 FQNEAQ. The CDR3 has 19 amino acids. Trimming left V 1 base short and J 5 bases short, with 23 bases between. CDR3 amino acids: CASSLDLPKETDGTGELFF. The DNA of the CDR3 is TGTGCCAGCAGCTTAGATTTACCCAAGGAGACAGACGGTACCGGGGAGCTGTTTTTT. Based on the CDR3 plus reference TRBV7-8 and TRBJ2-2, the full variable domain is GAGVSQSPRYKVAKRGQDVALRCDPISGHVSLFWYQQALGQGPEFLTYFQNEAQLDKSGLPSDRFFAERPEGSVSTLKIQRTQQEDSAVYLCASSLDLPKETDGTGELFFGEGSRLTVL.

This chain connects TRBV11-2 to TRBJ2-5; the match to TRBD2 covers 9 bases. Germline V lookup: CDR1 SGHAT, CDR2 FQNNGV. V was pared by 3 bases and J by 4 bases, with 15 bases of the junction left unmatched. The CDR3 runs 18 residues. Here the CDR3 reads CASSLGVLGLAGRETQYF. DNA for the CDR3: TGTGCCAGCAGCTTGGGGGTTCTGGGGCTAGCGGGGCGAGAGACCCAGTACTTC.

This chain links TRBV21-1 with TRBJ1-1; the DNA was not compared with TRBD1, the D call given in the table. TRBV21-1 is termed a pseudogene. This CDR3 region has 15 residues. For the CDR3, the DNA is TGTGCCAACCCCGAGGTTGGGACAGTGAACACTGAAGCTTTCTTT. Translation: CANPEVGTVNTEAFF.

This clone turned up a few times. V gene TRBV6-2 or TRBV6-3 combines with J gene TRBJ1-1; 8 bases fit TRBD1. Germline trimming cut 5 bases from V and 10 bases from J; bases unmatched to any gene: 9. Germline V gives CDR1 MNHEY, CDR2 SVGEGT. This CDR3 region has 13 residues. The CDR3 nucleotides are TGTGCCAGCAGTCCCACCAGGGGGCGAGGAGCTTTCTTT. Its translation: CASSPTRGRGAFF.

Worth noting for this clone: Other DNA variants within this sample encode the same CDR3. The chain links TRBV7-9 to TRBJ1-2; possible D gene TRBD1, 6 bases. This CDR3 contains 14 residues. Germline loops: CDR1 SEHNR, CDR2 FQNEAQ (reference sequence). Trimming shortened V by 5 bases and J by 2 bases, and 12 bases separated the two germline ends. The CDR3 DNA reads as TGTGCCAGCAGCCGCGGACAGCCGAACTATGGCTACACCTTC. This codes for CASSRGQPNYGYTF.

This rearrangement joins TRBV7-3 to TRBJ1-1; D unresolved. The CDR3 has 13 residues. The V gene's germline CDR1 is SGHTA and CDR2 FQGTGA. Trimming took off 6 bases at V and 1 base at J, with 9 bases between the two ends. The CDR3 nucleotides are TGTGCCAGCAGGAGGCAACAGAACACTGAAGCTTTCTTT. Its translation is CASRRQQNTEAFF.

The V call is TRBV24-1, the J call TRBJ2-5; TRBD1 matches 7 bases. Trimming removed 4 bases from V and 6 bases from J; junction bases left unmatched: 7. This CDR3 contains 14 residues. Per germline, CDR1 KGHDR and CDR2 SFDVKD. CDR3 DNA sequence: TGTGCCACCAGTGACGAGACAGGGAGAAAGACCCAGTACTTC. This codes for CATSDETGRKTQYF.

The chain couples TRBV6-5 to TRBJ1-2, with TRBD1 matching over 10 bases. Per germline, CDR1 MNHEY and CDR2 SVGAGI. The CDR3 length is 14 residues. V dropped 5 bases and J dropped 3; count of bases not matched to a gene: 3. The CDR3 region is CASSRDRGDYGYTF. The CDR3 DNA sequence: TGTGCCAGCAGTCGGGACAGGGGAGACTATGGCTACACCTTC.

Notes on this clone: A much larger clone sits a single nucleotide away, making a read error possible. This chain connects TRBV5-1 to TRBJ2-1; TRBD2 agrees at 13 bases. Germline V gene data show CDR1 as SGHRS and CDR2 as YFSETQ. The CDR3 runs to 15 residues. The CDR3, as DNA: TGTGCCAGCAGCTTACTAGCGGGAGGGCCGAATGAGCAGTTCTTC. Protein product: CASSLLAGGPNEQFF.

Comments on this clone: The same CDR3 arises from other DNA sequences in this sample as well. The V and J genes are TRBV19 and TRBJ1-5; 9 bases fit TRBD1. Germline CDR1 and CDR2: LNHDA and SQIVND (reference sequence). Trimming took 6 bases from V and 4 from J; bases not matched to a gene: 1. The CDR3 has 13 amino acids. CDR3 sequence (DNA): TGTGCCAGTAGGGGACAGGGAAATCAGCCCCAGCATTTT. It translates to CASRGQGNQPQHF.

The rearrangement links TRBV19 to TRBJ1-3; TRBD1 matches 8 bases. The CDR3 has 16 amino acids. Germline lookup yields CDR1 LNHDA and CDR2 SQIVND (reference sequence). The ends lost 5 bases at V and 2 bases at J; junction bases unmatched: 8. The CDR3 region has the DNA TGTGCCAGTAGTCTCCAACCGGGACAGGCTGGAAACACCATATATTTT. It translates to CASSLQPGQAGNTIYF.